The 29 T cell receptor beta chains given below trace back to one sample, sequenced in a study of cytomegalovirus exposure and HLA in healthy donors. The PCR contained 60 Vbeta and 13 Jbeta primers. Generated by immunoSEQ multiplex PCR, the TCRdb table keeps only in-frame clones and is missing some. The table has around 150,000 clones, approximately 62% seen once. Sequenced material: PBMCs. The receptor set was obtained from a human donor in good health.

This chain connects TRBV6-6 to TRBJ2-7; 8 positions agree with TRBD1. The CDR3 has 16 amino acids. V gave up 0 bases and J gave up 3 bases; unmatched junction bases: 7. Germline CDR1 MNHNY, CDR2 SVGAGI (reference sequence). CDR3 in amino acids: CASSYSGQGANYEQYF. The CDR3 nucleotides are TGTGCCAGCAGTTACTCAGGGCAGGGGGCAAACTACGAGCAGTACTTC.

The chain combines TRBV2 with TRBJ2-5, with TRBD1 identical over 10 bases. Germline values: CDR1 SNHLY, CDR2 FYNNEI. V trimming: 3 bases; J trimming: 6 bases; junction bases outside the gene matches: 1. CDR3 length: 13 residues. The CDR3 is CASSEGQGQTQYF. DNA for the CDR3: TGTGCCAGCAGTGAGGGACAGGGGCAGACCCAGTACTTC.

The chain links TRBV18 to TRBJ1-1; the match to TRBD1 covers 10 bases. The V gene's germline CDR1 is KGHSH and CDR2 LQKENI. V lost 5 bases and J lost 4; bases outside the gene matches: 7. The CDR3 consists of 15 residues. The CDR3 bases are TGTGCCAGCTCAACCGACAGGGGGCAGCTCACTGAAGCTTTCTTT. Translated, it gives CASSTDRGQLTEAFF.

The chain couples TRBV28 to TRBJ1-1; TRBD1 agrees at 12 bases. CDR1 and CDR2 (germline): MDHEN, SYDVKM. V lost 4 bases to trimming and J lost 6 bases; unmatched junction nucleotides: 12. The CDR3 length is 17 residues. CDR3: CASSSPGQGAGSAEAFF. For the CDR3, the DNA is TGTGCCAGCAGTTCCCCGGGACAGGGGGCCGGGTCGGCTGAAGCTTTCTTT.

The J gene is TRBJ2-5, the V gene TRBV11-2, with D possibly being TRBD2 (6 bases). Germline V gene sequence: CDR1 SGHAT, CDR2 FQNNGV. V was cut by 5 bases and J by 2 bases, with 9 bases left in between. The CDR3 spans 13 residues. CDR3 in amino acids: CASSRDLQETQYF. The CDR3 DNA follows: TGTGCCAGCAGCAGGGACTTACAAGAGACCCAGTACTTC.

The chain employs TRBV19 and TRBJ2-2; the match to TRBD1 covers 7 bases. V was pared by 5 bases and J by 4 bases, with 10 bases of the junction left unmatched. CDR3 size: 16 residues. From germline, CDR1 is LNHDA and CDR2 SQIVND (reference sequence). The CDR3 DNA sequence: TGTGCCAGTAGTCCAATGGGACAGCTCGGCACCGGGGAGCTGTTTTTT. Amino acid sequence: CASSPMGQLGTGELFF.

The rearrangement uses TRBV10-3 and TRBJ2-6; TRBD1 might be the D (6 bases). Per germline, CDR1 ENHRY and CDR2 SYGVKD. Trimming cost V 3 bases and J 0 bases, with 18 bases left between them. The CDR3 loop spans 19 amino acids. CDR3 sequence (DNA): TGTGCCATCAGTGATCTTCTCGTACAGGGCCACTCTGGGGCCAACGTCCTGACTTTC. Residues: CAISDLLVQGHSGANVLTF.

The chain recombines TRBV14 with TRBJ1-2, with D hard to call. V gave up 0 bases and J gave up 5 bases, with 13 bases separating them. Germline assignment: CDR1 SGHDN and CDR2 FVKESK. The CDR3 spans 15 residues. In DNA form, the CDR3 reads TGTGCCAGCAGCCAAGATCCACGGGGAGCTTATGGCTACACCTTC. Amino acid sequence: CASSQDPRGAYGYTF.

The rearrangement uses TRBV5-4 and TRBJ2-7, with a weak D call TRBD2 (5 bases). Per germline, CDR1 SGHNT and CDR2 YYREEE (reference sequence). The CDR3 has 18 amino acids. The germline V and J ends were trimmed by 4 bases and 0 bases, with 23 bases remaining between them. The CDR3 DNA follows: TGTGCCAGCAGCCGGGCCGCGGGCTACCAAAACTACTCCTACGAGCAGTACTTC. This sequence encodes CASSRAAGYQNYSYEQYF.

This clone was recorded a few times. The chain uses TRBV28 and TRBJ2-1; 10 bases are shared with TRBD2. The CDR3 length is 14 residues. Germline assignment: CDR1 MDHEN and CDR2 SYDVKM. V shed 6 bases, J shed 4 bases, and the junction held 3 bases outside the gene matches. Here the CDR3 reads CASRGLASYNEQFF. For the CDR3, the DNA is TGTGCCAGCAGGGGACTAGCGAGTTACAATGAGCAGTTCTTC.

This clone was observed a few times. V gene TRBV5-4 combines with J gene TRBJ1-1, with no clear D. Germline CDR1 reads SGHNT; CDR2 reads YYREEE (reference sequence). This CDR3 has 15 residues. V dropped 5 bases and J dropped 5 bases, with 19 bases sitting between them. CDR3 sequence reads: CASRSPGRDETEAFF. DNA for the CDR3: TGTGCCAGCAGGTCCCCGGGGAGGGATGAAACTGAAGCTTTCTTT. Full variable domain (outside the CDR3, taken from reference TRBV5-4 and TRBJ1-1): ETGVTQSPTHLIKTRGQQVTLRCSSQSGHNTVSWYQQALGQGPQFIFQYYREEENGRGNFPPRFSGLQFPNYSSELNVNALELDDSALYLCASRSPGRDETEAFFGQGTRLTVV.

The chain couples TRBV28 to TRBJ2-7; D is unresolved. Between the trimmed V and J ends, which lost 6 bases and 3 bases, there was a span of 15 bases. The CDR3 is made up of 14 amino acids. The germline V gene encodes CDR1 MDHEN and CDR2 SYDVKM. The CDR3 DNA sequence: TGTGCCAGCAGCCCCCGTTTACACCTCTACGAGCAGTACTTC. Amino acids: CASSPRLHLYEQYF.

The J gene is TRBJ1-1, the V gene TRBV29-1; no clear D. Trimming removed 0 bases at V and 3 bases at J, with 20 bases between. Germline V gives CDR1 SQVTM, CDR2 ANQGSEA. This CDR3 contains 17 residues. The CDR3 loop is CSVEDGVVFSGDTEAFF. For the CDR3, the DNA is TGCAGCGTTGAAGATGGAGTAGTTTTTAGCGGGGACACTGAAGCTTTCTTT.

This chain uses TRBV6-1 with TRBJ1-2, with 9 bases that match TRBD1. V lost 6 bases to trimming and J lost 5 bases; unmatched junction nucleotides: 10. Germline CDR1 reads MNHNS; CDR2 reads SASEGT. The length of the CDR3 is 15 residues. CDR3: CASRTSGQGKYGYTF. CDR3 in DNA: TGTGCCAGCAGAACCAGCGGACAGGGGAAATATGGCTACACCTTC.

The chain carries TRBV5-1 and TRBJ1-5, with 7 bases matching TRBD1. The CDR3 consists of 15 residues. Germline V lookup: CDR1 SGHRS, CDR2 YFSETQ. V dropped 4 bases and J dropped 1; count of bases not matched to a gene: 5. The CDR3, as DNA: TGCGCCAGCAGCCCCCAGGGGGGAAGCAATCAGCCCCAGCATTTT. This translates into CASSPQGGSNQPQHF. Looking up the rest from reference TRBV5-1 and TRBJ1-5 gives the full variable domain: KAGVTQTPRYLIKTRGQQVTLSCSPISGHRSVSWYQQTPGQGLQFLFEYFSETQRNKGNFPGRFSGRQFSNSRSEMNVSTLELGDSALYLCASSPQGGSNQPQHFGDGTRLSIL.

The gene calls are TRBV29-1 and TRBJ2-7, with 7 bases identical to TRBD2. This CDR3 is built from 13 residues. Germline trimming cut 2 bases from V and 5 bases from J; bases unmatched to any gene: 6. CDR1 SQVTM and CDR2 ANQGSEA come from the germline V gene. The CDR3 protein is CSVELGLADEQYF. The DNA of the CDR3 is TGCAGCGTTGAATTGGGTCTAGCGGACGAGCAGTACTTC.

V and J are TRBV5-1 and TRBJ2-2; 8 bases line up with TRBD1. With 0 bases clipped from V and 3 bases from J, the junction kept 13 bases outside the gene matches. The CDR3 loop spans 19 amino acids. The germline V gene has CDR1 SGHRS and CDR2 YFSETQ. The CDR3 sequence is CASSLGGRGRPADTGELFF. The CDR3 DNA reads TGCGCCAGCAGCTTGGGGGGCAGGGGGCGGCCTGCGGACACCGGGGAGCTGTTTTTT. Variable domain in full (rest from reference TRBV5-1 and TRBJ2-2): KAGVTQTPRYLIKTRGQQVTLSCSPISGHRSVSWYQQTPGQGLQFLFEYFSETQRNKGNFPGRFSGRQFSNSRSEMNVSTLELGDSALYLCASSLGGRGRPADTGELFFGEGSRLTVL.

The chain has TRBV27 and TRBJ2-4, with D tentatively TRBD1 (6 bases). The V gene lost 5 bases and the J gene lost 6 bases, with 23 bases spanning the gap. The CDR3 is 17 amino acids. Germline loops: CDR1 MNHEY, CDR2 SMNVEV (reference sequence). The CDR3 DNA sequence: TGTGCCAGCAGTCAACAGCCGGGACAACTGAACATAAACATTCAGTACTTC. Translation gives CASSQQPGQLNINIQYF.

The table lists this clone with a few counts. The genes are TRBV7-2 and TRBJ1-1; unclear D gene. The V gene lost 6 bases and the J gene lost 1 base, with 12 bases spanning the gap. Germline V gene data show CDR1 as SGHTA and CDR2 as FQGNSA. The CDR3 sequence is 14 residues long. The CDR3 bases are TGTGCCAGCAGTCCCCCCACTGGGAACACTGAAGCTTTCTTT. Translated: CASSPPTGNTEAFF. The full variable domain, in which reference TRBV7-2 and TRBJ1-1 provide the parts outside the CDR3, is GAGVSQSPSNKVTEKGKDVELRCDPISGHTALYWYRQSLGQGLEFLIYFQGNSAPDKSGLPSDRFSAERTGGSVSTLTIQRTQQEDSAVYLCASSPPTGNTEAFFGQGTRLTVV.

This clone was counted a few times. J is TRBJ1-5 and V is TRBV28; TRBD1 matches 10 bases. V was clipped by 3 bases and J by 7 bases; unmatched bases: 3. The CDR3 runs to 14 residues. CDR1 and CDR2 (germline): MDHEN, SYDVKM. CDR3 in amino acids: CASSLDRGWQPQHF. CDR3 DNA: TGTGCCAGCAGTTTGGACAGGGGGTGGCAGCCCCAGCATTTT. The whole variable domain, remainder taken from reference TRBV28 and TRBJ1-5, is DVKVTQSSRYLVKRTGEKVFLECVQDMDHENMFWYRQDPGLGLRLIYFSYDVKMKEKGDIPEGYSVSREKKERFSLILESASTNQTSMYLCASSLDRGWQPQHFGDGTRLSIL.

This CDR3 is CASSHPKTGDRAGEAFF. CDR3 nucleotides: TGTGCCAGCAGCCACCCCAAAACCGGCGACAGGGCGGGTGAAGCTTTCTTT. The chain recombines TRBV7-9 with TRBJ1-1; 7 bases agree with TRBD1. Germline CDR1 SEHNR, CDR2 FQNEAQ (reference sequence). Trimming removed 5 bases from V and 7 bases from J; junction bases left unmatched: 19. The CDR3 is 17 amino acids.

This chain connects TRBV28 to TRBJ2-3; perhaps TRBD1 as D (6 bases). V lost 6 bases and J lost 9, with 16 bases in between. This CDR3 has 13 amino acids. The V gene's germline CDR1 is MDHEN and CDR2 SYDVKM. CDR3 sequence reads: CASRATGQRTQYF. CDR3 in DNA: TGTGCCAGCAGAGCGACGGGACAAAGGACGCAGTATTTT.

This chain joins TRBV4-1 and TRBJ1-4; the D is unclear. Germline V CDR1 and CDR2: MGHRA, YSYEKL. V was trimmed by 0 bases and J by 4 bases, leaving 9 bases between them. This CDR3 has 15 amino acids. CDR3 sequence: CASSQDRNYNEKLFF. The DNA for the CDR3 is TGCGCCAGCAGCCAAGACCGGAACTATAATGAAAAACTGTTTTTT.

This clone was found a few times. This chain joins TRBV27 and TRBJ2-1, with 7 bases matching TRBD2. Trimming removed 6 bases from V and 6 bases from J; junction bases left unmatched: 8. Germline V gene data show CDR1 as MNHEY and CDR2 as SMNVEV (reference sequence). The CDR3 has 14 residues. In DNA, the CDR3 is TGTGCCAGCAGGGGCGGGAGTTCTATCAATGAGCAGTTCTTC. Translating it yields CASRGGSSINEQFF.

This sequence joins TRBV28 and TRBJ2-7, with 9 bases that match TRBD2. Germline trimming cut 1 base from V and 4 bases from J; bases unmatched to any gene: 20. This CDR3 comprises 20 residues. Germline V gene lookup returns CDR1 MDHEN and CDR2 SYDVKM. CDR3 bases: TGTGCCAGCAGTTTATTTTTCCGTGGGGAGGCTAGCGGGACTCTATACGAGCAGTACTTC. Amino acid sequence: CASSLFFRGEASGTLYEQYF.

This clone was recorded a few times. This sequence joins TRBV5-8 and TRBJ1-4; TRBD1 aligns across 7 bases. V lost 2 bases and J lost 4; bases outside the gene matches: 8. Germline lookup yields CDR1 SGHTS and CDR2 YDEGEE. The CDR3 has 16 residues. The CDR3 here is CASSFRTGTVNEKLFF. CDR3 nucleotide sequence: TGTGCCAGCAGCTTCCGTACCGGGACAGTTAATGAAAAACTGTTTTTT.

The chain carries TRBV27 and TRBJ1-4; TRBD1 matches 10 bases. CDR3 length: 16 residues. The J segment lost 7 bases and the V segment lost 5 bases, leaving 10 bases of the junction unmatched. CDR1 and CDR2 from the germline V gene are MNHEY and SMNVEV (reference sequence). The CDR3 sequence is CASSDGQGGYGEKLFF. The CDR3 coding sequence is TGTGCCAGCAGTGACGGACAGGGGGGGTACGGTGAAAAACTGTTTTTT.

This CDR3 is CASSLDRTTQPDTQYF. The DNA of the CDR3 is TGTGCCAGCAGCCTAGATCGGACTACCCAGCCAGATACGCAGTATTTT. The chain combines TRBV7-9 with TRBJ2-3, with D maybe TRBD2 (6 bases). Deletions cut 5 bases from V and 4 bases from J, with 19 bases between. The CDR3 is made up of 16 amino acids. Germline loops: CDR1 SEHNR, CDR2 FQNEAQ (reference sequence). Using reference TRBV7-9 and TRBJ2-3 for the parts outside the CDR3, the full variable domain is DTGVSQNPRHKITKRGQNVTFRCDPISEHNRLYWYRQTLGQGPEFLTYFQNEAQLEKSRLLSDRFSAERPKGSFSTLEIQRTEQGDSAMYLCASSLDRTTQPDTQYFGPGTRLTVL.

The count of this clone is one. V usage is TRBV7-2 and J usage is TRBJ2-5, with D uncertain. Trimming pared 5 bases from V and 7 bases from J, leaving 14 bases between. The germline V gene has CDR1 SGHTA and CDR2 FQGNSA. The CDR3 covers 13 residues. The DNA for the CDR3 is TGTGCCAGCAGCCTCCGTGGCCCTGGGACCCAGTACTTC. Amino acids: CASSLRGPGTQYF.